This section outlines one T cell receptor beta chain sequence together with its context. The sample comes from a study of technical replicates of blood from several donors. This CDR3 contains 15 residues. V lost 4 bases to trimming and J lost 4 bases, with 17 bases between them. CDR1 and CDR2 (germline): SGHNT, YYREEE (reference sequence). Using immunoSEQ multiplex PCR, the repertoire was profiled, and TCRdb retains in-frame clones only, with some absent. The sample lists about 60,000 clones, 90% to 95% occurring once. The sequence was obtained from a human donor in good health. Some clones in this sample may be carry-over from other donors' samples. Material for sequencing was PBMCs. J is TRBJ1-2 and V is TRBV5-4; TRBD1 is a possible D gene (6 bases). The chain's CDR3 is CASSPGAVGGYGYTF. CDR3 nucleotide sequence: TGTGCCAGCAGCCCAGGGGCCGTAGGCGGCTATGGCTACACCTTC.